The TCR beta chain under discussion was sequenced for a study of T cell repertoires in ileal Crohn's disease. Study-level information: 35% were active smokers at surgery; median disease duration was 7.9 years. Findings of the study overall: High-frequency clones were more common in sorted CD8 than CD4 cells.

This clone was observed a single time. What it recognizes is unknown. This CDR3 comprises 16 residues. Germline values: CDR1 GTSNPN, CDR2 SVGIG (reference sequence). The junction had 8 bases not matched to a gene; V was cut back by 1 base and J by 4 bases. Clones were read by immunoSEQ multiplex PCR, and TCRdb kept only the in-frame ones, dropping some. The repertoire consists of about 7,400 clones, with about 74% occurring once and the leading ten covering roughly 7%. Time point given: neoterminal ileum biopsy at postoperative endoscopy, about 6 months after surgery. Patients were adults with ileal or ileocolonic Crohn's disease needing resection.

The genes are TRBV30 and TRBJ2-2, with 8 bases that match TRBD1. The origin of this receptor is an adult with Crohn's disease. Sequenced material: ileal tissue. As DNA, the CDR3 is TGTGCCTGGAGTGCGCTGCGGACAGGGAGCACCGGGGAGCTGTTTTTT. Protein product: CAWSALRTGSTGELFF.